These 26 T cell receptor beta chains were all obtained from the same sample, sequenced in a study of regulatory T cells in long-lasting Graves disease. The time point: newly diagnosed GD, antithyroid drugs for less than 3 months. After RNA was extracted from PBMCs, the TCR library was made from it. Construction of the TCR beta libraries employed iRepertoire HTBI primers in conjunction with Arm-PCR of CDR3 regions. MiXCR, run by TCRdb on the multiplex PCR reads, gives a single entry per CDR3 protein. In the table there are 440,000 or so distinct CDR3 sequences, 14% to 15% of which are singletons. The sample was also reused in another study, on T cells in Graves' hyperthyroidism and ophthalmopathy.

The specimen was peripheral blood mononuclear cells (PBMCs), collected at new diagnosis, from a patient treated with antithyroid drugs. These receptors all stem from a woman in her thirties with Graves disease.

This clonotype was counted at least ten times. The chain joins TRBV9 to TRBJ2-7; TRBD2 aligns across 9 bases. The CDR3 is made up of 15 amino acids. V trimming: 0 bases; J trimming: 3 bases; junction bases outside the gene matches: 4. Germline values: CDR1 SGDLS, CDR2 YYNGEE. CDR3 nucleotides: TGTGCCAGCAGCGTAGTAGAAGCGGGAGGCTACGAGCAGTACTTC. The encoded protein is CASSVVEAGGYEQYF.

The V and J genes are TRBV4-1 and TRBJ2-7; 7 bases agree with TRBD1. Trimming took 2 bases from V and 3 from J; bases not matched to a gene: 4. Germline lookup yields CDR1 MGHRA and CDR2 YSYEKL. This CDR3 comprises 14 residues. CDR3 sequence: CASSQPGQNYEQYF. As DNA, the CDR3 is TGCGCCAGCAGCCAACCGGGACAGAACTACGAGCAGTACTTC.

The chain has TRBV24-1 and TRBJ2-5, with D tentatively TRBD1 or TRBD2 (6 bases each). V was trimmed by 9 bases and J by 2 bases, leaving 15 bases between them. The germline V gene has CDR1 KGHDR and CDR2 SFDVKD. This CDR3 is built from 14 residues. The CDR3 is CATGTEGQQETQYF. CDR3 nucleotide sequence: TGTGCCACCGGGACTGAGGGACAACAAGAGACCCAGTACTTC.

Worth noting for this clonotype: A much larger clone differs by one base, so this may be a read error. The genes are TRBV6-2 or TRBV6-3 and TRBJ2-7; 10 bases match TRBD2. This CDR3 has 18 residues. Germline values: CDR1 MNHEY, CDR2 SVGEGT. The junction had 16 bases not matched to a gene; V was cut back by 1 base and J by 7 bases. CDR3 sequence (DNA): TGTGCCAGCAGTTACTTTGGAGCTAGCGGGAGCTCCTACAATGAGCAGTACTTC. Translating gives CASSYFGASGSSYNEQYF.

This clonotype has ten or more counts. The V call is TRBV20-1, the J call TRBJ2-7, with D possibly being TRBD1 (6 bases). Between the trimmed V and J ends, which lost 5 bases and 2 bases, there was a span of 16 bases. The CDR3 is 14 residues long. Germline assignment: CDR1 DFQATT and CDR2 SNEGSKA (reference sequence). Here the CDR3 DNA reads TGCAGTGCTGAGAACAGGGCCTCCGCCTACGAGCAGTACTTC. Its translation is CSAENRASAYEQYF.

Comment on this clonotype: A far larger clone lies a single base away; this is likely a read error. This sequence joins TRBV7-9 and TRBJ2-7; TRBD2 matches at 7 bases. Germline lookup yields CDR1 SEHNR and CDR2 FQNEAQ (reference sequence). This CDR3 has 15 amino acids. The DNA of the CDR3 is TGTGCCAGCAGCTTGGGCGGGAGCCTCTCCTACAAGCAGTACTTC. Its protein is CASSLGGSLSYKQYF. The full variable domain, its missing parts supplied by reference TRBV7-9 and TRBJ2-7, is DTGVSQNPRHKITKRGQNVTFRCDPISEHNRLYWYRQTLGQGPEFLTYFQNEAQLEKSRLLSDRFSAERPKGSFSTLEIQRTEQGDSAMYLCASSLGGSLSYKQYFGPGTRLTVT.

Concerning this clonotype itself: Its ends do not fully match the called genes, so a read error is possible. The rearrangement uses TRBV4-1 and TRBJ1-1, with TRBD1 as a possible D gene (5 bases). The CDR3 runs 13 residues. Germline V gene data show CDR1 as MGHRA and CDR2 as YSYEKL. The CDR3 nucleotides are TGCGCCGGCAGCCAAGATGCCGACAGAAGGGCTTTCTTT. Its protein is CAGSQDADRRAFF.

Regarding this clonotype: This could be a read error, since a much larger clone is one nucleotide away. The V gene is TRBV7-9, the J gene TRBJ1-1; D is ambiguous. Per germline, CDR1 SEHNR and CDR2 FQNEAQ (reference sequence). The CDR3 is 13 amino acids. CDR3 DNA sequence: TGTGCCAGCAGCCCACCGAGCGGAACTGGAGCTTTCTTT. This sequence encodes CASSPPSGTGAFF.

V is TRBV5-1 and J is TRBJ1-5, with 8 bases identical to TRBD1. Per the germline V gene, CDR1 is SGHRS and CDR2 is YFSETQ. The CDR3 runs to 14 residues. V shed 4 bases and J 6 bases; nucleotides not matched to a gene: 6. For the CDR3, the DNA is TGCGCCAGCAGCCCGGACAGGGAGGGTCAGCCCCAGCATTTT. Translating it yields CASSPDREGQPQHF.

At least ten counts were recorded for this clonotype. The chain uses TRBV6-1 and TRBJ2-1; a weak D match, TRBD2 (5 bases). Looked up from germline, CDR1 is MNHNS and CDR2 is SASEGT. The V and J ends lost 3 bases and 7 bases respectively, with 22 bases between them. This CDR3 has 17 residues. The CDR3: CASSEGLRERLGNEQFF. DNA of the CDR3: TGTGCCAGCAGTGAGGGTTTGAGGGAGCGTCTAGGGAATGAGCAGTTCTTC.

Written as DNA, the CDR3 is TGTGCCAGCAGTGAAGCACCTTGGGGGGGAGGGTACTTC. Encoded protein: CASSEAPWGGGYF. The chain carries TRBV6-1 and TRBJ2-7, with 7 bases identical to TRBD2. CDR1 and CDR2 (germline): MNHNS, SASEGT. This CDR3 has 13 amino acids. With V trimmed by 0 bases and J by 12 bases, 8 bases remained unmatched.

In this sample, this clonotype turned up many times. This rearrangement joins TRBV15 to TRBJ2-7; D unresolved. Germline CDR1 LNHNV, CDR2 YYDKDF (reference sequence). CDR3 length: 12 residues. Between the trimmed V and J ends, which lost 0 bases and 4 bases, there was a span of 4 bases. CDR3 in amino acids: CATSRDGYEQYF. The CDR3 coding sequence is TGTGCCACCAGCAGAGATGGGTACGAGCAGTACTTC.

This clonotype was counted only a few times. The rearrangement joins TRBV30 to TRBJ2-3; possibly TRBD1 for D (6 bases). The germline CDR1 and CDR2 sequences are GTSNPN and SVGIG (reference sequence). With 1 base removed from V and 2 bases from J, the gap between germline ends came to 28 bases. The length of the CDR3 is 20 residues. DNA of the CDR3: TGTGCCTGGAGTGACACGTCCTCGTTTCAACTCGACAGGCCCACAGATACGCAGTATTTT. Amino acid sequence: CAWSDTSSFQLDRPTDTQYF. The full variable domain, its missing parts supplied by reference TRBV30 and TRBJ2-3, is SQTIHQWPATLVQPVGSPLSLECTVEGTSNPNLYWYRQAAGRGLQLLFYSVGIGQISSEVPQNLSASRPQDRQFILSSKKLLLSDSGFYLCAWSDTSSFQLDRPTDTQYFGPGTRLTVL.

This clonotype was recorded many times. This chain joins TRBV10-3 and TRBJ2-3; D could derive from TRBD1 or TRBD2 (5 bases each). Trimming cost V 0 bases and J 2 bases, with 12 bases left between them. The germline gives CDR1 ENHRY, CDR2 SYGVKD. The CDR3 is 16 residues long. The CDR3 DNA is TGTGCCATCAGTGAGTCGGGGACCTATACCACAGATACGCAGTATTTT. Protein: CAISESGTYTTDTQYF.

The V and J genes are TRBV5-1 and TRBJ2-2; 8 bases map to TRBD1. J lost 2 bases, V lost 1 base, and 7 bases had no gene match. There are 17 residues in the CDR3. CDR1 and CDR2 (germline): SGHRS, YFSETQ. In nucleotides, the CDR3 is TGCGCCAGCAGCTTGCAGGGGGCGGTATTAAACACCGGGGAGCTGTTTTTT. Translating it yields CASSLQGAVLNTGELFF.

This clonotype was observed a handful of times. The rearrangement joins TRBV11-3 to TRBJ2-2; D uncertain. The CDR3 covers 12 residues. Looked up from germline, CDR1 is SGHNT and CDR2 is YENEEA. V was trimmed by 7 bases and J by 8 bases, leaving 11 bases between them. CDR3 nucleotide sequence: TGTGCCAGCATCCGAGGTTCGGGGGAGCTGTTTTTT. Translation: CASIRGSGELFF.

This clonotype has at least ten counts. V is TRBV2 and J is TRBJ2-6; no definite D call. The CDR3 is made up of 14 amino acids. Germline values: CDR1 SNHLY, CDR2 FYNNEI. Between the trimmed V and J ends, which lost 6 bases and 0 bases, there was a span of 6 bases. CDR3 in amino acids: CASRLSSGANVLTF. The CDR3 DNA sequence: TGTGCCAGCAGGCTCAGCTCTGGGGCCAACGTCCTGACTTTC.

This clonotype has at least ten counts. The genes are TRBV2 and TRBJ1-1, with D hard to call. Germline V gene data show CDR1 as SNHLY and CDR2 as FYNNEI. Trimming cost V 2 bases and J 0 bases, with 4 bases left between them. CDR3 length equals 13 residues. The CDR3 region has the DNA TGTGCCAGCAGTGAATTAGTGAACACTGAAGCTTTCTTT. Amino acid sequence: CASSELVNTEAFF.

DNA for the CDR3: TGTGCCAGCAAAGTAGGGGGGGCTGGCGGGGAGCTGTTTTTT. Encoded protein: CASKVGGAGGELFF. The rearrangement links TRBV12-3 or TRBV12-4 to TRBJ2-2; maybe TRBD2 (7 bases). This CDR3 region has 14 residues. V lost 7 bases, J lost 7 bases, and 16 bases lay in between.

This clonotype was recorded many times. The chain recombines TRBV29-1 with TRBJ2-1; 12 bases map to TRBD2. The germline V gene has CDR1 SQVTM and CDR2 ANQGSEA. With 7 bases clipped from V and 6 bases from J, the junction kept 4 bases outside the gene matches. The CDR3 sequence is 13 residues long. In DNA form, the CDR3 reads TGCAGCGCGTCACTAGCGGGAGGCAATGAGCAGTTCTTC. Its protein product is CSASLAGGNEQFF.

Ten or more counts support this clonotype. The J gene is TRBJ2-1, the V gene TRBV18; possible D gene TRBD2, 6 bases. Trimming removed 2 bases from V and 5 bases from J, with 13 bases in between. Looked up from germline, CDR1 is KGHSH and CDR2 is LQKENI. The CDR3 is 15 amino acids. The CDR3 coding sequence is TGTGCCAGCTCACCATCGGGGGTCCTGAACAATGAGCAGTTCTTC. Translating it yields CASSPSGVLNNEQFF. The full variable domain, completed using reference TRBV18 and TRBJ2-1, is NAGVMQNPRHLVRRRGQEARLRCSPMKGHSHVYWYRQLPEEGLKFMVYLQKENIIDESGMPKERFSAEFPKEGPSILRIQQVVRGDSAAYFCASSPSGVLNNEQFFGPGTRLTVL.

This clonotype occurred many times. The J gene is TRBJ2-7, the V gene TRBV2, with D possibly TRBD2 on 6 matching bases. The germline gives CDR1 SNHLY, CDR2 FYNNEI. With 10 bases removed from V and 3 bases from J, the gap between germline ends came to 10 bases. The CDR3 has 11 amino acids. The CDR3: CAIRRGYEQYF. CDR3 nucleotide sequence: TGTGCCATCCGGAGGGGCTACGAGCAGTACTTC.

V and J are TRBV9 and TRBJ2-2; unclear D gene. The CDR3 loop spans 13 amino acids. V lost 5 bases and J lost 5, with 10 bases in between. Germline CDR1 reads SGDLS; CDR2 reads YYNGEE. This CDR3 is CASRGIGTGELFF. As DNA, the CDR3 is TGTGCCAGCAGGGGCATTGGGACCGGGGAGCTGTTTTTT.

On this clonotype: A read error is possible here, since a much larger clone lies one base away. This sequence joins TRBV30 and TRBJ2-1; unclear D gene. Germline CDR1 reads GTSNPN; CDR2 reads SVGIG (reference sequence). The V end lost 0 bases, the J end lost 5 bases, and 8 bases lay between the germline ends. The CDR3 consists of 13 residues. CDR3 sequence (DNA): TGTGCCTGGAGTGTAATCGGCGACAATGAGCAGTTCTTC. The encoded protein is CAWSVIGDNEQFF.

This clonotype was counted at least ten times. The chain has TRBV3-1 and TRBJ2-7; D gene unclear. The CDR3 contains 13 residues. The V gene's germline CDR1 is LGHDT and CDR2 YNNKEL (reference sequence). The V end was cut by 5 bases, the J end by 3 bases, with 11 bases between. The CDR3 is CASSFGQDYEQYF. The CDR3 region has the DNA TGTGCCAGCAGCTTCGGGCAGGACTACGAGCAGTACTTC.

This clonotype has only a few counts. The gene calls are TRBV9 and TRBJ2-7; 7 nucleotides match TRBD2. CDR1 is SGDLS, CDR2 YYNGEE, per germline. V lost 7 bases to trimming and J lost 0 bases; unmatched junction nucleotides: 4. The CDR3 is 13 residues long. CDR3 loop: CASGRENSYEQYF. In DNA, the CDR3 is TGTGCCAGCGGGAGGGAGAACTCCTACGAGCAGTACTTC.